This TCR beta chain was identified in a study of cytomegalovirus exposure and HLA in healthy donors. Generated by immunoSEQ multiplex PCR, the TCRdb table keeps only in-frame clones and is missing some. The sample records around 180,000 clones, roughly 80% being singletons. Findings and caveats of the study: Among the CMV-associated chains, a few were confirmed in vitro as specific for CMV antigens.

In regard to this clone: Antigen unknown.

The TCR originated in a man aged 18 to 29 in good health and CMV-seropositive. Sequenced material: PBMCs.

DNA for the CDR3: TGTGCCAGCGGAGAGGACAGCTCTGGGGCCAACGTCCTGACTTTC. It specifies CASGEDSSGANVLTF. This rearrangement joins TRBV7-2 to TRBJ2-6, with D possibly matching TRBD1 (6 bases). This CDR3 contains 15 residues. Germline CDR1 and CDR2: SGHTA and FQGNSA. The ends were cut back, 8 bases at V and 0 bases at J, with 11 bases in the middle. The variable domain in full, completed from reference TRBV7-2 and TRBJ2-6, reads GAGVSQSPSNKVTEKGKDVELRCDPISGHTALYWYRQSLGQGLEFLIYFQGNSAPDKSGLPSDRFSAERTGGSVSTLTIQRTQQEDSAVYLCASGEDSSGANVLTFGAGSRLTVL.